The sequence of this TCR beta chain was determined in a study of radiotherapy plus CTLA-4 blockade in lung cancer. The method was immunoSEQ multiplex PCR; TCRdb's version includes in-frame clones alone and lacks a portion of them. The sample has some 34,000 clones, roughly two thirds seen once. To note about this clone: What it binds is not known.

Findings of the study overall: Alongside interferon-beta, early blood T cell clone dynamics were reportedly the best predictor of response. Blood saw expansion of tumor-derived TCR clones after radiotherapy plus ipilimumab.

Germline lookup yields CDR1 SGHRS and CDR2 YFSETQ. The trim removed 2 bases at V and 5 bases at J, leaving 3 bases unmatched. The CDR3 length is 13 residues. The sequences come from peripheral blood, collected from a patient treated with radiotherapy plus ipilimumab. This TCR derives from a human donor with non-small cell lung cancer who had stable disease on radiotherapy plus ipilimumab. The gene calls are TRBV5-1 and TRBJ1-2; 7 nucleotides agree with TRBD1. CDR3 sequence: CASSFTGEYGYTF. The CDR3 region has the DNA TGCGCCAGCAGCTTTACAGGGGAATATGGCTACACCTTC. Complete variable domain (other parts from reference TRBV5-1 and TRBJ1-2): KAGVTQTPRYLIKTRGQQVTLSCSPISGHRSVSWYQQTPGQGLQFLFEYFSETQRNKGNFPGRFSGRQFSNSRSEMNVSTLELGDSALYLCASSFTGEYGYTFGSGTRLTVV.